This T cell receptor beta chain was recovered during a study of graft-versus-host responses after intestinal transplantation. About this clone itself: What it binds is not known.

TCRdb's copy holds only in-frame clones and misses some; the assay was immunoSEQ multiplex PCR. The table records tens of thousands of clones, roughly 95% of them present only once. Specimen: unstimulated CD8+ T cells sorted from spleen or lymph node cells, collected before transplant. The sequence derives from a human donor who was the organ donor for an intestinal transplant.

The CDR3 sequence: CASSLGPTAHSNQPQHF. The DNA for the CDR3 is TGTGCCAGCAGCCTAGGCCCGACAGCACATAGCAATCAGCCCCAGCATTTT. The gene calls are TRBV7-3 and TRBJ1-5; D may be TRBD1 (5 bases). From germline, CDR1 is SGHTA and CDR2 FQGTGA. CDR3 length equals 17 residues. Between the trimmed V and J ends, which lost 5 bases and 0 bases, there was a span of 17 bases.